Shown below are 8 T cell receptor beta chains from a single sample sequenced in a study of blood T cell repertoires in COVID-19. Produced via immunoSEQ multiplex PCR; TCRdb's table is partial and in-frame only. This sample yields a few hundred thousand clones, of which around nine tenths are seen a single time; approximately 9.3% belongs to the top ten. Sequenced material: PBMCs or T cells enriched from blood (not recorded which). Every receptor here comes from a woman in her fifties or sixties who had recovered from COVID-19.

The chain employs TRBV7-9 and TRBJ1-2; TRBD1 is a possible D gene (6 bases). V was clipped by 0 bases and J by 8 bases, with 16 bases between them. The germline V gene encodes CDR1 SEHNR and CDR2 FQNEAQ (reference sequence). This CDR3 is 15 amino acids long. This chain's CDR3 is CASSLAQGRVYGYTF. The CDR3 DNA follows: TGTGCCAGCAGCTTAGCGCAGGGGAGGGTCTACGGCTACACCTTC.

The sample holds a few counts of this clone. The V gene is TRBV19, the J gene TRBJ1-5; 8 bases match TRBD1. Germline V gene data show CDR1 as LNHDA and CDR2 as SQIVND (reference sequence). V lost 5 bases to trimming and J lost 4 bases; unmatched junction nucleotides: 4. The length of the CDR3 is 14 residues. CDR3 protein: CASSSRQGNQPQHF. CDR3 bases: TGTGCCAGTAGTTCCCGACAGGGGAATCAGCCCCAGCATTTT.

The CDR3 is CASSQDLGATGTDTQYF. The DNA for the CDR3 is TGCGCCAGCAGCCAAGATCTTGGAGCGACCGGCACAGATACGCAGTATTTT. V is TRBV4-3 and J is TRBJ2-3; D unresolved. V gave up 0 bases and J gave up 1 base, with 14 bases separating them. The CDR3 has 17 amino acids. Looked up from germline, CDR1 is LGHNA and CDR2 is YSLEER.

This chain joins TRBV7-9 and TRBJ2-7, with D tentatively TRBD2 (6 bases). The CDR3 covers 15 residues. Germline loops: CDR1 SEHNR, CDR2 FQNEAQ (reference sequence). The V gene lost 5 bases and the J gene lost 0 bases, with 14 bases spanning the gap. CDR3 amino acids: CASSPRDFSSYEQYF. The CDR3 DNA sequence: TGTGCCAGCAGCCCCCGGGACTTTTCCTCCTACGAGCAGTACTTC.

The chain has TRBV7-8 and TRBJ1-5; D possibly corresponds to TRBD1 (5 bases). The CDR3 totals 16 residues. Germline CDR1 reads SGHVS; CDR2 reads FQNEAQ. Trimming shortened V by 1 base and J by 5 bases, and 15 bases separated the two germline ends. The CDR3 sequence: CASSLGSQGTHQPQHF. Written as DNA, the CDR3 is TGTGCCAGCAGCTTAGGTAGCCAGGGAACTCATCAGCCCCAGCATTTT.

V gene TRBV3-1 (or the pseudogene TRBV3-2) combines with J gene TRBJ1-4, with 8 nucleotides matching TRBD1. Germline CDR1 is LGHDT and CDR2 is YNNKEL (reference sequence). This CDR3 is 15 amino acids long. V trimming: 4 bases; J trimming: 5 bases; junction bases outside the gene matches: 6. CDR3 nucleotides: TGTGCCAGCAGCCCTAGCGGACAGGGAAATGAAAAACTGTTTTTT. Translation gives CASSPSGQGNEKLFF.

V gene TRBV9 combines with J gene TRBJ1-3, with a tentative D call TRBD1 (5 bases). The germline CDR1 and CDR2 sequences are SGDLS and YYNGEE. The CDR3 spans 16 residues. The V end was cut by 7 bases, the J end by 2 bases, with 19 bases between. In nucleotides, the CDR3 is TGTGCCAGCGCCCAGTGGGGGGAGGGGACTGGAAACACCATATATTTT. It is translated as CASAQWGEGTGNTIYF.

The chain recombines TRBV7-6 with TRBJ2-5, with a weak D call TRBD1 (5 bases). V lost 5 bases and J lost 4, with 8 bases in between. Germline CDR1 is SGHVS and CDR2 is FNYEAQ. The length of the CDR3 is 12 residues. CDR3 residues: CASSRGLETQYF. The CDR3 DNA reads TGTGCCAGCAGCAGGGGTTTAGAGACCCAGTACTTC.